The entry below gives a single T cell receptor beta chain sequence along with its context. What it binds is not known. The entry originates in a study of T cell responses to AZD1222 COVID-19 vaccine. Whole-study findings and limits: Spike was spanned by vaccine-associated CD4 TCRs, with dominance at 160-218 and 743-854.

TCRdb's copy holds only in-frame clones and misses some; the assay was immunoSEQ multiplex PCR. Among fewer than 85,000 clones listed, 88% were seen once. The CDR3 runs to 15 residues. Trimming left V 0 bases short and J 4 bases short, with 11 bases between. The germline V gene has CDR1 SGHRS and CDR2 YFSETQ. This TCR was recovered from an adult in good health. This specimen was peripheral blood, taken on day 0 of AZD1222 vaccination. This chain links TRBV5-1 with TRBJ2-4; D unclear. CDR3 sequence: CASSLDSKAKNIQYF. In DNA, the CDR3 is TGCGCCAGCAGCTTGGATAGCAAAGCTAAAAACATTCAGTACTTC.